Below are 29 T cell receptor beta chains sequenced from a single sample in a study of blood T cell repertoires in COVID-19. Data came from immunoSEQ multiplex PCR; TCRdb stores just in-frame clones and leaves some out. The sample yields 98,000 or so clones, just over 85% seen once. Sequences were obtained from peripheral blood. Receptors were obtained from a woman in her sixties in a cohort sampled during active or convalescent COVID-19.

This clone was picked up one time. The chain employs TRBV28 and TRBJ1-1, with 7 bases identical to TRBD1. Germline CDR1 reads MDHEN; CDR2 reads SYDVKM. CDR3 size: 16 residues. V lost 5 bases and J lost 5; bases outside the gene matches: 14. In DNA, the CDR3 is TGTGCCAGCAGTGCCCGGAGGGGGCGAAGTCGGACTGAAGCTTTCTTT. This translates into CASSARRGRSRTEAFF.

The chain recombines TRBV18 with TRBJ2-2; TRBD2 is a possible D gene (6 bases). The V end was cut by 3 bases, the J end by 5 bases, with 13 bases between. Per the germline V gene, CDR1 is KGHSH and CDR2 is LQKENI. This CDR3 comprises 15 residues. CDR3 nucleotides: TGTGCCAGCTCACCCCGGGACTCCTGGACCGGGGAGCTGTTTTTT. Translation: CASSPRDSWTGELFF.

V gene TRBV6-5 combines with J gene TRBJ2-5, with D tentatively TRBD2 (7 bases). CDR1 and CDR2 from the germline V gene are MNHEY and SVGAGI. The V end lost 0 bases, the J end lost 4 bases, and 12 bases lay between the germline ends. The CDR3 is made up of 15 amino acids. In DNA form, the CDR3 reads TGTGCCAGCAGTTACTCGTCGGGGGGCAGAGAGACCCAGTACTTC. Translation: CASSYSSGGRETQYF.

The chain joins TRBV6-5 to TRBJ2-7, with D uncertain. The V gene lost 7 bases and the J gene lost 3 bases, with 7 bases spanning the gap. This CDR3 contains 11 residues. The V gene's germline CDR1 is MNHEY and CDR2 SVGAGI. CDR3 bases: TGTGCCAGCACACATCTCTACGAGCAGTACTTC. Translated: CASTHLYEQYF.

This clone was detected only a few times. The genes are TRBV19 and TRBJ1-1; TRBD1 matches 12 bases. This CDR3 is built from 18 residues. Germline V gives CDR1 LNHDA, CDR2 SQIVND (reference sequence). Trimming took 5 bases from V and 5 from J; bases not matched to a gene: 15. The CDR3 nucleotides read TGTGCCAGTAGTCTCATGCCCGGGACAGGGGGCGGTTGGACTGAAGCTTTCTTT. It is translated as CASSLMPGTGGGWTEAFF.

The chain has TRBV5-6 and TRBJ2-1; tentative D call: TRBD2 (5 bases). Trimming took 2 bases from V and 8 from J, leaving 11 bases between them. CDR3 length: 13 amino acids. Germline CDR1 and CDR2: SGHDT and YYEEEE. For the CDR3, the DNA is TGTGCCAGCAGCTTAACTAGTGTTGATGAGCAGTTCTTC. It is translated as CASSLTSVDEQFF.

The chain couples TRBV19 to TRBJ1-5, with D tentatively TRBD1 (6 bases). Looked up from germline, CDR1 is LNHDA and CDR2 is SQIVND (reference sequence). The CDR3 has 15 residues. V lost 5 bases and J 5 bases, leaving 16 bases between the germline ends. The CDR3 spells CASSFVHRVDQPQHF. CDR3 bases: TGTGCCAGTAGTTTCGTACACAGGGTGGATCAGCCCCAGCATTTT.

This clone was counted ten times or more. The chain links TRBV7-9 to TRBJ2-6, with a weak D call TRBD2 (5 bases). The CDR3 totals 18 residues. CDR1 SEHNR and CDR2 FQNEAQ come from the germline V gene (reference sequence). Trimming took off 5 bases at V and 0 bases at J, with 17 bases between the two ends. The CDR3 loop is CASSPRAGEGSGANVLTF. CDR3 nucleotides: TGTGCCAGCAGCCCGAGGGCAGGAGAGGGCTCTGGGGCCAACGTCCTGACTTTC.

V usage is TRBV28 and J usage is TRBJ1-2; the D is unclear. This CDR3 is 13 amino acids long. The germline CDR1 and CDR2 sequences are MDHEN and SYDVKM. Deletions cut 2 bases from V and 5 bases from J, with 9 bases between. CDR3 sequence reads: CASSLSGFYGYTF. The CDR3 DNA reads as TGTGCCAGCAGTTTAAGCGGCTTTTATGGCTACACCTTC.

The chain joins TRBV29-1 to TRBJ1-3; the match to TRBD1 covers 11 bases. V gave up 3 bases and J gave up 3 bases; unmatched junction bases: 7. Germline V gene sequence: CDR1 SQVTM, CDR2 ANQGSEA. The CDR3 runs to 16 residues. Here the CDR3 reads CSVEARDRGFGNTIYF. For the CDR3, the DNA is TGCAGCGTTGAGGCCCGGGACAGGGGGTTTGGAAACACCATATATTTT.

This clone was seen more than once but under ten times. The rearrangement links TRBV11-2 to TRBJ1-2; possible D gene TRBD1, 6 bases. The CDR3 is 14 amino acids. V lost 4 bases to trimming and J lost 8 bases, with 17 bases between them. Germline V lookup: CDR1 SGHAT, CDR2 FQNNGV. The CDR3 sequence is CASSSRTGILGYTF. The CDR3 region has the DNA TGTGCCAGCAGCTCCCGCACAGGGATCCTAGGCTACACCTTC.

V is TRBV6-2 or TRBV6-3 and J is TRBJ1-1; D uncertain. Germline CDR1 is MNHEY and CDR2 is SVGEGT. V gave up 0 bases and J gave up 7 bases, with 12 bases separating them. This CDR3 has 14 amino acids. CDR3 DNA sequence: TGTGCCAGCAGTTACTCGGCACAGCTCCTTGAAGCTTTCTTT. This gives the protein CASSYSAQLLEAFF.

J is TRBJ1-5 and V is TRBV3-1 (or the pseudogene TRBV3-2), with a weak D call TRBD1 (5 bases). Between the trimmed V and J ends, which lost 1 base and 3 bases, there was a span of 16 bases. Germline V gene data show CDR1 as LGHDT and CDR2 as YNNKEL (reference sequence). This CDR3 spans 17 amino acids. The CDR3 nucleotides read TGTGCCAGCAGCCAAGGTGTCAGGGAGGCGGACAATCAGCCCCAGCATTTT. Translating gives CASSQGVREADNQPQHF.

The chain joins TRBV5-1 to TRBJ1-1; 8 positions match TRBD1. This CDR3 has 16 residues. Looked up from germline, CDR1 is SGHRS and CDR2 is YFSETQ. Unmatched junction bases numbered 9, after V lost 4 bases and J lost 1 base. As DNA, the CDR3 is TGCGCCAGCAGCCCGTGGACAGGGCTGGAGAACACTGAAGCTTTCTTT. Translated, it gives CASSPWTGLENTEAFF.

The gene calls are TRBV2 and TRBJ2-1; TRBD1 might be the D (6 bases). The V gene's germline CDR1 is SNHLY and CDR2 FYNNEI. The ends were cut back, 8 bases at V and 4 bases at J, with 9 bases in the middle. This CDR3 contains 12 residues. In nucleotides, the CDR3 is TGTGCCAGCGGAGGACAGTACAATGAGCAGTTCTTC. As protein: CASGGQYNEQFF.

The chain joins TRBV7-3 to TRBJ1-3, with TRBD1 as a possible D gene (5 bases). V was pared by 5 bases and J by 0 bases, with 11 bases between. The CDR3 has 15 amino acids. Germline lookup yields CDR1 SGHTA and CDR2 FQGTGA. CDR3 region: CASSPGGASGNTIYF. CDR3 in DNA: TGTGCCAGCAGCCCCGGAGGGGCCTCTGGAAACACCATATATTTT.

The rearrangement links TRBV28 to TRBJ1-2; perhaps TRBD1 as D (6 bases). This CDR3 is 12 amino acids long. The V gene's germline CDR1 is MDHEN and CDR2 SYDVKM. V was shortened by 8 bases and J by 8 bases, with 15 bases between the two germline ends. DNA of the CDR3: TGTGCCAGCTTAGACAGGATGGGCGGCTACACCTTC. Residues: CASLDRMGGYTF.

About this clone: At one boundary the junction diverges from the germline segment, which might be a read error. V gene TRBV6-5 combines with J gene TRBJ1-2; D may be TRBD1 (5 bases). From germline, CDR1 is MNHEY and CDR2 SVGAGI. The CDR3 is 13 residues long. In DNA form, the CDR3 reads TGTGCCAGCAGTTACAGGGGATACTATGGCTACACCTTT. It yields the protein CASSYRGYYGYTF.

The gene calls are TRBV4-1 and TRBJ2-3; 8 nucleotides agree with TRBD2. The V and J ends lost 1 base and 5 bases, in that order; junction bases with no gene match: 8. Per the germline V gene, CDR1 is MGHRA and CDR2 is YSYEKL. The CDR3 is made up of 16 amino acids. Written as DNA, the CDR3 is TGCGCCAGCAGCCAAGGATGGCGGGGGGTTCAAGATACGCAGTATTTT. Its protein product is CASSQGWRGVQDTQYF.

The CDR3 DNA reads TGTGCCAGCAGCCAGATGACAGGGGGCAATCAGCCCCAGCATTTT. As protein: CASSQMTGGNQPQHF. J is TRBJ1-5 and V is TRBV3-1 (or the pseudogene TRBV3-2), with TRBD1 matching 8 bases. V shed 3 bases, J shed 2 bases, and the junction held 3 bases outside the gene matches. The CDR3 sequence is 15 residues long. The germline V gene encodes CDR1 LGHDT and CDR2 YNNKEL (reference sequence).

The chain carries TRBV30 and TRBJ1-2; D ambiguous. CDR1 is GTSNPN, CDR2 SVGIG, per germline (reference sequence). Trimming pared 0 bases from V and 2 bases from J, leaving 10 bases between. This CDR3 has 14 amino acids. CDR3 in DNA: TGTGCCTGGAGTGTACTCAGCGGGAACTATGGCTACACCTTC. Amino acid sequence: CAWSVLSGNYGYTF. Supplemented by reference TRBV30 and TRBJ1-2, the full variable domain reads SQTIHQWPATLVQPVGSPLSLECTVEGTSNPNLYWYRQAAGRGLQLLFYSVGIGQISSEVPQNLSASRPQDRQFILSSKKLLLSDSGFYLCAWSVLSGNYGYTFGSGTRLTVV.

This clone was observed once. This chain uses TRBV29-1 with TRBJ1-2, with D perhaps matching TRBD1 (5 bases). Germline V gene data show CDR1 as SQVTM and CDR2 as ANQGSEA. This CDR3 contains 11 residues. V lost 8 bases, J lost 8 bases, and 15 bases lay in between. CDR3 residues: CSTWDGRGYTF. The DNA for the CDR3 is TGCAGCACTTGGGACGGGAGAGGCTACACCTTC.

The chain recombines TRBV4-1 with TRBJ2-2, with D possibly matching TRBD2 (6 bases). The CDR3 contains 17 residues. V lost 3 bases and J lost 5, with 19 bases in between. Germline lookup yields CDR1 MGHRA and CDR2 YSYEKL. CDR3 sequence (DNA): TGCGCCAGCAGCCATCGGGCGGACTACCGCGTAACCGGGGAGCTGTTTTTT. It encodes CASSHRADYRVTGELFF.

This chain links TRBV10-2 with TRBJ2-1; D not resolved. CDR1 and CDR2 (germline): WSHSY, SAAADI. The CDR3 covers 12 residues. V gave up 0 bases and J gave up 15 bases, with 12 bases separating them. CDR3 bases: TGCGCCAGCAGTGAGTCAGAGTCCCTTTGGTTCTTC. It yields the protein CASSESESLWFF.

The chain carries TRBV9 and TRBJ2-2; no definite D call. The germline V and J ends were trimmed by 0 bases and 10 bases, with 4 bases remaining between them. Germline CDR1 and CDR2: SGDLS and YYNGEE. The CDR3 is made up of 11 amino acids. CDR3: CASSVGVELFF. Here the CDR3 DNA reads TGTGCCAGCAGCGTAGGAGTGGAGCTGTTTTTT.

V and J are TRBV11-3 and TRBJ1-1, with D maybe TRBD1 (6 bases). V lost 6 bases, J lost 1 base, and 12 bases lay in between. CDR3 size: 14 residues. Per germline, CDR1 SGHNT and CDR2 YENEEA. The CDR3 nucleotides are TGTGCCAGCAGGGGGGACACCCCGAACACTGAAGCTTTCTTT. Residues: CASRGDTPNTEAFF.

The rearrangement joins TRBV15 to TRBJ1-3; no firm D call. The V and J ends lost 0 bases and 4 bases respectively, with 16 bases between them. The CDR3 runs to 17 residues. Germline V CDR1 and CDR2: LNHNV, YYDKDF (reference sequence). CDR3 nucleotide sequence: TGTGCCACCAGCAGAGATAGAAAAGCGGTTGCCGGAAACACCATATATTTT. Protein sequence: CATSRDRKAVAGNTIYF.

The chain carries TRBV2 and TRBJ1-2, with D hard to call. CDR3 length: 15 amino acids. Trimming pared 4 bases from V and 0 bases from J, leaving 12 bases between. Germline loops: CDR1 SNHLY, CDR2 FYNNEI. CDR3 region: CASSGEATANYGYTF. In DNA form, the CDR3 reads TGTGCCAGCAGTGGCGAGGCCACGGCTAACTATGGCTACACCTTC.

The chain joins TRBV6-5 to TRBJ2-7, with D perhaps TRBD1 (5 bases). The CDR3 length is 15 residues. V was trimmed by 11 bases and J by 3 bases, leaving 23 bases between them. In germline, CDR1 is MNHEY, CDR2 SVGAGI. In nucleotides, the CDR3 is TGTGCCTCGCAGGGTGATAGTGGGGCCAGCTACGAGCAGTACTTC. It is translated as CASQGDSGASYEQYF.